This TCR beta chain was sequenced in a study of T cell repertoires in cytomegalovirus infection. Broader study findings: The ex vivo response was dominated by HLA-C-restricted CMV-specific TCR beta clonotypes.

The V end was cut by 5 bases, the J end by 3 bases, with 8 bases between. Germline-derived CDR1 and CDR2 are MNHEY and SVGEGT. The CDR3 has 12 residues. At least ten counts were recorded for this clonotype. Its antigen is as yet unknown. TCRdb itself ran the reads through MiXCR, one entry per CDR3 protein. The data contain approximately 70,000 distinct CDR3 sequences, 4% of them singletons. Sequencing used PBMCs. This sequence originates from a human donor in good health (CMV status not recorded). Some clones in this sample may be carry-over from other donors' samples. This chain joins TRBV6-2 or TRBV6-3 and TRBJ2-7; the D gene is possibly TRBD1 (7 bases). As DNA, the CDR3 is TGTGCCAGCAGTCAGGGGGGCTACGAGCAGTACTTC. This codes for CASSQGGYEQYF.